One and the same sample provided the 17 T cell receptor beta chains below, sequenced in a study of shared T cell receptors in the human thymus (dated by TCRdb to the early 2020s). Library preparation used the immunoSEQ multiplex PCR assay. The immuneACCESS repertoire file appears here via TCRdb, limited to in-frame rearrangements. These files lack a portion of the clones; in checked studies, under half of the deficit traces to unresolved V genes, and the cause of the others is not known. A total of approximately 490,000 clones appear in this sample, 75% to 80% of them only once. 0.013% of the sample is in the top ten clones. The sample was also reused in another study, on human thymus T cells.

The source material was thymocytes. The receptors were sampled from a boy younger than two with a congenital heart defect. Donor details come from another sample of the same person, matched by shared clones.

This clone came up once. V gene TRBV7-9 combines with J gene TRBJ1-4, with 7 bases aligning to TRBD1. V trimming: 5 bases; J trimming: 5 bases; junction bases outside the gene matches: 8. CDR1 SEHNR and CDR2 FQNEAQ come from the germline V gene (reference sequence). The CDR3 extends over 15 amino acids. The CDR3 nucleotides read TGTGCCAGCAGCGTCCCCGGGACAGAGAATGAAAAACTGTTTTTT. Residues: CASSVPGTENEKLFF.

The chain is built from TRBV28 and TRBJ2-7; tentative D call: TRBD2 (6 bases). Germline V gene data show CDR1 as MDHEN and CDR2 as SYDVKM. The V gene lost 7 bases and the J gene lost 6 bases, with 19 bases spanning the gap. This CDR3 contains 14 residues. This chain's CDR3 is CASTKRKRAFEQYF. CDR3 DNA: TGTGCCAGCACCAAACGAAAGCGGGCGTTCGAGCAGTACTTC. Complete variable domain (other parts from reference TRBV28 and TRBJ2-7): DVKVTQSSRYLVKRTGEKVFLECVQDMDHENMFWYRQDPGLGLRLIYFSYDVKMKEKGDIPEGYSVSREKKERFSLILESASTNQTSMYLCASTKRKRAFEQYFGPGTRLTVT.

The chain joins TRBV7-9 to TRBJ2-5, with D perhaps matching TRBD1 (5 bases). V lost 5 bases, J lost 5 bases, and 6 bases lay in between. Per germline, CDR1 SEHNR and CDR2 FQNEAQ (reference sequence). The CDR3 sequence is 11 residues long. The CDR3 spells CASSKGETQYF. The CDR3 DNA sequence: TGTGCCAGCAGCAAGGGGGAGACCCAGTACTTC.

The CDR3 bases are TGTGCCAGCAGTTTCGGTTCTGAGTTTGGCTACACCTTC. Amino acid sequence: CASSFGSEFGYTF. The rearrangement links TRBV27 to TRBJ1-2; the D is unclear. The ends were cut back, 3 bases at V and 7 bases at J, with 12 bases in the middle. The germline CDR1 and CDR2 sequences are MNHEY and SMNVEV (reference sequence). The CDR3 is made up of 13 amino acids.

This rearrangement joins TRBV30 to TRBJ1-1; 12 nucleotides match TRBD1. The V gene's germline CDR1 is GTSNPN and CDR2 SVGIG (reference sequence). The CDR3 loop spans 16 amino acids. The trim removed 3 bases at V and 0 bases at J, leaving 5 bases unmatched. Here the CDR3 reads CAWRSGQGAMNTEAFF. CDR3 DNA sequence: TGTGCCTGGAGGTCGGGACAGGGGGCAATGAACACTGAAGCTTTCTTT.

The sample holds a few counts of this clone. J is TRBJ2-1 and V is TRBV5-1; 13 bases match TRBD2. From germline, CDR1 is SGHRS and CDR2 YFSETQ. The CDR3 runs 20 residues. The V gene end was trimmed by 3 bases and the J gene end by 4 bases; junction bases not matched to a gene: 16. The CDR3 bases are TGCGCCAGCAGCTCCACTAGCGGGAGGGGTTCCCCCCGCCTTTACAATGAGCAGTTCTTC. Amino acids: CASSSTSGRGSPRLYNEQFF.

V gene TRBV5-5 combines with J gene TRBJ2-7; D is perhaps TRBD1 (6 bases). The CDR3 is 13 residues long. Germline V gene sequence: CDR1 SGHKS, CDR2 YYEKEE (reference sequence). V lost 3 bases to trimming and J lost 3 bases, with 10 bases between them. The CDR3 sequence is CASSSTGYYEQYF. CDR3 DNA: TGTGCCAGCAGCTCGACAGGATACTACGAGCAGTACTTC.

This clone was counted a few times. The rearrangement links TRBV28 to TRBJ2-1; 10 positions agree with TRBD2. CDR1 is MDHEN, CDR2 SYDVKM, per germline. The CDR3 consists of 19 residues. V dropped 6 bases and J dropped 4; count of bases not matched to a gene: 18. The CDR3 coding sequence is TGTGCCAGCAGCCTAAAAGGACAGGGACTAGCGAGAAGGTACAATGAGCAGTTCTTC. It translates to CASSLKGQGLARRYNEQFF.

The rearrangement links TRBV19 to TRBJ1-2; 9 bases agree with TRBD1. This CDR3 is 14 amino acids long. V lost 6 bases to trimming and J lost 6 bases; unmatched junction nucleotides: 8. Germline V gene sequence: CDR1 LNHDA, CDR2 SQIVND (reference sequence). CDR3 bases: TGTGCCAGTAGACTCACAGGGGGCGCAAATGGCTACACCTTC. Its translation is CASRLTGGANGYTF.

The genes are TRBV12-5 and TRBJ2-1; 15 nucleotides align to TRBD2. V lost 7 bases, J lost 4 bases, and 11 bases stayed unmatched. CDR1 LGHNT and CDR2 FRNRAP come from the germline V gene. This CDR3 region has 18 residues. The CDR3 here is CASARWTSGRATYNEQFF. The CDR3 nucleotides read TGTGCTAGTGCCCGCTGGACTAGCGGGAGGGCAACTTACAATGAGCAGTTCTTC.

The sample holds one count of this clone. The V call is TRBV11-2, the J call TRBJ2-1; 11 positions agree with TRBD2. V trimming: 5 bases; J trimming: 2 bases; junction bases outside the gene matches: 5. Looked up from germline, CDR1 is SGHAT and CDR2 is FQNNGV. The CDR3 length is 16 residues. Here the CDR3 reads CASSQGTSGPYNEQFF. The CDR3 region has the DNA TGTGCCAGCAGCCAGGGGACTAGCGGACCCTACAATGAGCAGTTCTTC.

Note on this clone: Other DNA sequences in the sample encode the same CDR3. V is TRBV27 and J is TRBJ2-7; TRBD1 agrees at 7 bases. The germline V gene encodes CDR1 MNHEY and CDR2 SMNVEV (reference sequence). With V trimmed by 6 bases and J by 6 bases, 2 bases remained unmatched. The length of the CDR3 is 11 residues. CDR3 nucleotide sequence: TGTGCCAGCAGCTCAGGGGGCGAGCAGTACTTC. Its translation: CASSSGGEQYF.

The chain employs TRBV9 and TRBJ2-7, with D tentatively TRBD2 (7 bases). The length of the CDR3 is 16 residues. The germline CDR1 and CDR2 sequences are SGDLS and YYNGEE. V was shortened by 0 bases and J by 0 bases, with 13 bases between the two germline ends. The CDR3 sequence is CASSVGGGRASYEQYF. The CDR3 region has the DNA TGTGCCAGCAGCGTAGGGGGGGGGCGAGCCTCCTACGAGCAGTACTTC.

The chain is built from TRBV29-1 and TRBJ2-7; maybe TRBD2 (6 bases). Germline CDR1 is SQVTM and CDR2 is ANQGSEA. This CDR3 is built from 11 residues. Trimming shortened V by 4 bases and J by 4 bases, and 8 bases separated the two germline ends. CDR3 sequence: CSVGREYEQYF. The CDR3 DNA follows: TGCAGCGTTGGTCGGGAGTACGAGCAGTACTTC.

The V and J genes are TRBV5-1 and TRBJ2-3; the match to TRBD2 covers 14 bases. Trimming at V came to 4 bases and at J to 1 base, leaving 8 bases not matched to a gene. This CDR3 spans 18 amino acids. CDR1 and CDR2 from the germline V gene are SGHRS and YFSETQ. The DNA for the CDR3 is TGCGCCAGCAGCCCAGGACTAGCGGGAGGAGGGGGCACAGATACGCAGTATTTT. This codes for CASSPGLAGGGGTDTQYF.

This sequence joins TRBV6-5 and TRBJ1-1, with 8 bases fitting TRBD1. This CDR3 has 14 residues. The V segment lost 5 bases and the J segment 3 bases; nucleotides outside the gene matches: 5. CDR1 MNHEY and CDR2 SVGAGI come from the germline V gene. The CDR3 nucleotides are TGTGCCAGCAGTAGGGACAGGTACGACACTGAAGCTTTCTTT. Translating it yields CASSRDRYDTEAFF.

The J gene is TRBJ1-5, the V gene TRBV7-8; D is unclear. The V end lost 1 base, the J end lost 0 bases, and 13 bases lay between the germline ends. Germline CDR1 and CDR2: SGHVS and FQNEAQ. There are 17 residues in the CDR3. The CDR3 DNA is TGTGCCAGCAGCTTAGGGTCGCGGAACTATAGCAATCAGCCCCAGCATTTT. Encoded protein: CASSLGSRNYSNQPQHF.